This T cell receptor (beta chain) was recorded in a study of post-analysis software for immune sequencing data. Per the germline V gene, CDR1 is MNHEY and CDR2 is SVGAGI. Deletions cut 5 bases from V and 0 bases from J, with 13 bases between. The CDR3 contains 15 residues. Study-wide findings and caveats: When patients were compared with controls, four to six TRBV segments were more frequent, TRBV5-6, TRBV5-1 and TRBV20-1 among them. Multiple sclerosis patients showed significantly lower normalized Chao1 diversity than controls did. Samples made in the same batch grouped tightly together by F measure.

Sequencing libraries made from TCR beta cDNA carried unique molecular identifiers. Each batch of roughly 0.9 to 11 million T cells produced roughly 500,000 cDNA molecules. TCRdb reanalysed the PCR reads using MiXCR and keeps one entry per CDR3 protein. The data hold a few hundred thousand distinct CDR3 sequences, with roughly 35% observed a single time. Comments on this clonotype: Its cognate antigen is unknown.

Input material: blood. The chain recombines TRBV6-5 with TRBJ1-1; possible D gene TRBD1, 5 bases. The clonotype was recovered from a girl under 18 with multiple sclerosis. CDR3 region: CASSLSIGVNTEAFF. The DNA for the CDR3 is TGTGCCAGCAGTCTCTCGATAGGGGTGAACACTGAAGCTTTCTTT.